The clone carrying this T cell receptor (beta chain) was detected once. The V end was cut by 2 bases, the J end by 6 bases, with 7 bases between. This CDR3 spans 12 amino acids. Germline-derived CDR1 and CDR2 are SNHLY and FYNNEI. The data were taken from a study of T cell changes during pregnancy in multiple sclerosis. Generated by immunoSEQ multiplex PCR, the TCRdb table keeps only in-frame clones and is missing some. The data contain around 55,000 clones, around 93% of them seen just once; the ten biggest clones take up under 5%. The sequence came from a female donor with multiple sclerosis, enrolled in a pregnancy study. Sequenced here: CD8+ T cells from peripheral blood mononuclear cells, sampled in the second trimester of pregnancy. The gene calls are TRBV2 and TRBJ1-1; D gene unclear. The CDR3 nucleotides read TGTGCCAGCAGTGAACGAGGCTCTGAAGCTTTCTTT. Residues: CASSERGSEAFF.